This T cell receptor (beta chain) emerged from a study of blood T cell repertoires in COVID-19. Sequencing was performed with immunoSEQ multiplex PCR; in TCRdb, only in-frame clones are kept and a portion is missing. The repertoire holds 300,000 to 350,000 clones, approximately 89% seen once, with 3% to 4% in the top ten. The ends lost 3 bases at V and 3 bases at J; junction bases unmatched: 6. Germline V gives CDR1 SGHVS, CDR2 FQNEAQ. This CDR3 contains 15 residues. The sequence was obtained from an older woman with COVID-19, enrolled during active disease. The chain recombines TRBV7-8 with TRBJ1-2; 8 positions agree with TRBD1. Sequences were obtained from peripheral blood. The CDR3: CASSFSGGVDYGYTF. The DNA of the CDR3 is TGTGCCAGCAGCTTCTCAGGGGGCGTTGACTATGGCTACACCTTC.